The subject of this entry is one T cell receptor (beta chain). Per the original data handling: The assay estimated nucleated cells by amplifying reference gene primers. Clones were read by immunoSEQ multiplex PCR, and TCRdb kept only the in-frame ones, dropping some. The V and J calls and clone size were taken over from that table, and D and trimming were inferred from the DNA. The data hold hundreds of thousands of clones, with around 89% observed a single time. The V and J ends lost 6 bases and 3 bases respectively, with 17 bases between them. The CDR3 contains 15 residues. The germline gives CDR1 MGHDK, CDR2 SYGVNS. This sample was included in a study of blood T cell repertoires in COVID-19. Study in general: Sample material is recorded as cDNA or gDNA derived from T cells, B-cell-depleted T cells, or PBMCs.

Sample: peripheral blood. This TCR derives from a woman aged 30 to 39 with COVID-19, enrolled during active disease. The V gene is TRBV25-1, the J gene TRBJ1-1, with D perhaps matching TRBD1 (6 bases). CDR3 in DNA: TGTGCCAGCAGGCAGACCGGGACAACCCACACTGAAGCTTTCTTT. This gives the protein CASRQTGTTHTEAFF.